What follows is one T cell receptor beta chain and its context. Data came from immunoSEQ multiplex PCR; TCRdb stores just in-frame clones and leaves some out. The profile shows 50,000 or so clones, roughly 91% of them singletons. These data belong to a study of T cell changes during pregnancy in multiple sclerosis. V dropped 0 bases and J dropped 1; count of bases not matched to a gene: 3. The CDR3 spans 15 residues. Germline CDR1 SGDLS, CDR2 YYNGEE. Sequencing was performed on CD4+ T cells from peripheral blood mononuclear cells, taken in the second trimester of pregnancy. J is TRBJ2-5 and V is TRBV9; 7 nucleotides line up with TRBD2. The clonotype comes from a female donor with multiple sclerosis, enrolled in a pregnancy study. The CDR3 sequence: CASSVVGGGQETQYF. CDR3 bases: TGTGCCAGCAGCGTAGTAGGCGGGGGCCAAGAGACCCAGTACTTC. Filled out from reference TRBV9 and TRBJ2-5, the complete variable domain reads DSGVTQTPKHLITATGQRVTLRCSPRSGDLSVYWYQQSLDQGLQFLIQYYNGEERAKGNILERFSAQQFPDLHSELNLSSLELGDSALYFCASSVVGGGQETQYFGPGTRLLVL.